This T cell receptor (beta chain) derives from a study of CD8 T cells in Susac syndrome. RNA, at 0.5 to 1 ug, was reverse transcribed with random hexamers. TCRdb passed the immunoSEQ multiplex PCR reads through MiXCR, listing each CDR3 protein once. The sample has 100,000 to 150,000 distinct CDR3 sequences, around 95% seen once; the top ten hold around 0.087%. This CDR3 has 15 amino acids. V shed 4 bases and J 5 bases; nucleotides not matched to a gene: 10. The germline V gene encodes CDR1 SGHRS and CDR2 YFSETQ. Material for sequencing was CD4+ T cells from PBMCs. V gene TRBV5-1 combines with J gene TRBJ2-5, with 8 bases lining up with TRBD2. The clonotype originates from a human donor in good health. The CDR3 reads CASSPPGLGGETQYF. The CDR3, as DNA: TGCGCCAGCAGCCCGCCGGGACTAGGCGGCGAGACCCAGTACTTC.